This T cell receptor beta chain comes out of a study of blood T cell repertoires in COVID-19. Whole-study context: Nucleic acid was either cDNA or gDNA, and it came from T cells, B-cell-depleted T cells, or PBMCs.

Original data processing: Reference gene primer amplification gave estimated nucleated cell counts. Generated by immunoSEQ multiplex PCR, the TCRdb table keeps only in-frame clones and is missing some. V, J and clone size are those of that table, while D and trimming were read from the DNA. This sample has 80,000 or so clones; over 75% occur once, and the top ten carry roughly 9%. CDR3 size: 13 residues. The ends lost 3 bases at V and 7 bases at J; junction bases unmatched: 7. Germline loops: CDR1 GTSNPN, CDR2 SVGIG (reference sequence). This chain connects TRBV30 to TRBJ2-7, with 9 bases lining up with TRBD2. This sequence was found in a human donor in a cohort sampled during active COVID-19. Sequenced: peripheral blood. The CDR3 reads CAWRTSGAGEQYF. The CDR3 DNA is TGTGCCTGGAGGACTAGCGGAGCGGGGGAGCAGTACTTC.